This T cell receptor beta chain was documented in a study of healthy donors' naive CD4 and CD8 T cells. The overall study: Donors, half of them female, were 20-25, 40-50 or 60-70 years old. A new alpha primer set targeted every functional IMGT alpha variant. Notes on the study in general: Reportedly, most V and J gene segments showed naive CD4+ versus CD8+ bias.

TCR libraries were built from 450 to 650 ng of total RNA by linear amplification. TCRdb reprocessed the reads via MiXCR and lists one record per CDR3 protein. The table records some 190,000 distinct CDR3 sequences, over 60% of them present only once. Points on this clonotype: Its target is unknown.

Naive T cells were sorted: CD4+CD8-CD45RO-CD45RA+ for CD4+, CD8+CD4-CD45RA+CD27bright for CD8+. V shed 3 bases, J shed 4 bases, and the junction held 6 bases outside the gene matches. CDR3 length: 14 amino acids. Germline V gene lookup returns CDR1 SQVTM and CDR2 ANQGSEA. This TCR derives from a pool of human donors in good health; the sample pools cells from several healthy donors. The sample comprised naive CD4+ and CD8+ T cells sorted from blood, pooled from several donors. The V gene is TRBV29-1, the J gene TRBJ2-5, with TRBD2 identical over 9 bases. CDR3 DNA sequence: TGCAGCGTTGATCTGGCGGGAGGGAGAGAGACCCAGTACTTC. This encodes CSVDLAGGRETQYF.